Sequencing of this TCR beta chain was carried out in a study of blood T cell repertoires in COVID-19. The germline V gene encodes CDR1 MNHEY and CDR2 SVGAGI. There are 15 residues in the CDR3. V dropped 6 bases and J dropped 0 bases, with 12 bases sitting between them. TCRdb's copy holds only in-frame clones and misses some; the assay was immunoSEQ multiplex PCR. The sample shows about 170,000 clones, 70% to 90% of them seen only once. Sequenced sample: peripheral blood. This TCR derives from a man aged 60 to 69 who had recovered from COVID-19. The genes are TRBV6-5 and TRBJ1-5, with D maybe TRBD1 (5 bases). This chain's CDR3 is CASRVQVHSNQPQHF. The CDR3 DNA reads TGTGCCAGCAGGGTACAGGTGCATAGCAATCAGCCCCAGCATTTT.